The table lists the clone carrying this TCR beta chain with many counts. What it binds is not known. The sample belongs to a study of glioma-infiltrating T cells. Points from the study as a whole: CDR3 overlap between tissue and blood was very small. Tissue-blood divergence was below expectation in non-neoplastic patients, above in gliomas.

Using RNA template, CDR3s of TCR alpha and beta were amplified with iRepertoire arm-PCR. Each CDR3 protein is one row after TCRdb ran MiXCR on the multiplex PCR reads. The sample lists some 93,000 distinct CDR3 sequences, around 40% occurring once. J was trimmed by 2 bases and V by 5 bases; bases with no gene match: 2. The CDR3 extends over 13 amino acids. In germline, CDR1 is SQVTM, CDR2 ANQGSEA. The source material was glioma tissue, nonneoplastic brain tissue, or PBMCs (not recorded which). This receptor was obtained from a human donor with low-grade glioma or glioblastoma, undergoing nonglioma brain surgery, or in good health (not recorded which). This chain links TRBV29-1 with TRBJ1-3, with TRBD1 identical over 8 bases. Here the CDR3 DNA reads TGCAGCGTTTCGGACAGGGCTGGAAACACCATATATTTT. This codes for CSVSDRAGNTIYF.